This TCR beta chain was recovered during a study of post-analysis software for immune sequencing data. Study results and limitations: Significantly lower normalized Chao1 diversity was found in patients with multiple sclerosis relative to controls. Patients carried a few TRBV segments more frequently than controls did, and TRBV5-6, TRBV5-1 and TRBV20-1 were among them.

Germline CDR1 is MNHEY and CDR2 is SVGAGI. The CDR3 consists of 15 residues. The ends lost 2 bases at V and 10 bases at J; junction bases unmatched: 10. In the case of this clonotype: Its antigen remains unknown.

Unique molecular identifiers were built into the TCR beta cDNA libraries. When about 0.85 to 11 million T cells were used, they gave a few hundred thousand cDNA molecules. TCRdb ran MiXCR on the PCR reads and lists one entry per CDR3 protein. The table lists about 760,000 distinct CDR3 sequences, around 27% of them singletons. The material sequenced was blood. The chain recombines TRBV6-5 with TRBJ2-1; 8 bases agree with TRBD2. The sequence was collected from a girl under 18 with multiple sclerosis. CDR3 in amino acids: CASSYSGGRWGEQFF. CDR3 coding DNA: TGTGCCAGCAGTTACAGCGGGGGCCGTTGGGGCGAGCAGTTCTTC.